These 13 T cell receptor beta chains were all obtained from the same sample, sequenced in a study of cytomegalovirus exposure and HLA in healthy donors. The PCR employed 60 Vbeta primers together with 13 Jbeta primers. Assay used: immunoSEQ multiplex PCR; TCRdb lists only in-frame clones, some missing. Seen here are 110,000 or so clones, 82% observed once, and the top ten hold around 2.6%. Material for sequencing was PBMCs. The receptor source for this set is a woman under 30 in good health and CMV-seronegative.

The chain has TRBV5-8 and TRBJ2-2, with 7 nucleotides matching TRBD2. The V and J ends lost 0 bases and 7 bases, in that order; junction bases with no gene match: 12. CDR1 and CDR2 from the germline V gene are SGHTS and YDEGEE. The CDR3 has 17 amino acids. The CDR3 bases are TGTGCCAGCAGCTTGGCCCGGGGAGGGTTTTCGGACGGGGAGCTGTTTTTT. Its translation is CASSLARGGFSDGELFF.

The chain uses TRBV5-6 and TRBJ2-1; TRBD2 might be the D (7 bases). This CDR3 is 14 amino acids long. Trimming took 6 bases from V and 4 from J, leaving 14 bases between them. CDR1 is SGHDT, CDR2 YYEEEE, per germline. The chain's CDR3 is CASTRRGGYNEQFF. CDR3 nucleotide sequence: TGTGCCAGCACCCGGAGGGGGGGTTACAATGAGCAGTTCTTC.

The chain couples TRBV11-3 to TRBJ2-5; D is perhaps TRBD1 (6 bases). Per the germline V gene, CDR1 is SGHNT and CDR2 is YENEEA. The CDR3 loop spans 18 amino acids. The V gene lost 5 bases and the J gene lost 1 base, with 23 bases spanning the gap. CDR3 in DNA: TGTGCCAGCAGCCTCGAAGCCGGGACACGCAGCTCCCAAGAGACCCAGTACTTC. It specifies CASSLEAGTRSSQETQYF.

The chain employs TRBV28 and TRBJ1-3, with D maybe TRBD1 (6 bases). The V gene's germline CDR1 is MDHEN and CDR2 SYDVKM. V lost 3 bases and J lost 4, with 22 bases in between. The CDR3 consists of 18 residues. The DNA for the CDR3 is TGTGCCAGCAGTTTGGGGGCACACCTGAGGGATACAGGAAACACCATATATTTT. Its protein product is CASSLGAHLRDTGNTIYF. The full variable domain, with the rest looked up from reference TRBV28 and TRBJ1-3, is DVKVTQSSRYLVKRTGEKVFLECVQDMDHENMFWYRQDPGLGLRLIYFSYDVKMKEKGDIPEGYSVSREKKERFSLILESASTNQTSMYLCASSLGAHLRDTGNTIYFGEGSWLTVV.

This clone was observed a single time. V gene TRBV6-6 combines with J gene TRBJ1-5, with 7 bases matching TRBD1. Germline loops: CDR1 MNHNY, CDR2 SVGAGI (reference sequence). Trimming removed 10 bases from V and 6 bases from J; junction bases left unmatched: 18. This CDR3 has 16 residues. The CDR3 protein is CATVPVEGGSGQPQHF. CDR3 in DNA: TGTGCCACCGTCCCAGTAGAAGGGGGCTCGGGTCAGCCCCAGCATTTT.

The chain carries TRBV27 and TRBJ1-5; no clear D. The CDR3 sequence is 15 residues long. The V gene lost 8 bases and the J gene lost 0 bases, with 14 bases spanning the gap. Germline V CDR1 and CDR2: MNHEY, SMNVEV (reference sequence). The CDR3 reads CASQPVGGSNQPQHF. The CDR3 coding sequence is TGTGCCAGCCAACCCGTTGGCGGTAGCAATCAGCCCCAGCATTTT.

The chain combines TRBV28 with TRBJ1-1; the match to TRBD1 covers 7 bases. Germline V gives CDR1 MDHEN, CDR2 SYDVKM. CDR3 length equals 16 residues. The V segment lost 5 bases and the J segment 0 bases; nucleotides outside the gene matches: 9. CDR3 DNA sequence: TGTGCCAGCAGTCTCACGGGGACAGCTTTGAACACTGAAGCTTTCTTT. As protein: CASSLTGTALNTEAFF.

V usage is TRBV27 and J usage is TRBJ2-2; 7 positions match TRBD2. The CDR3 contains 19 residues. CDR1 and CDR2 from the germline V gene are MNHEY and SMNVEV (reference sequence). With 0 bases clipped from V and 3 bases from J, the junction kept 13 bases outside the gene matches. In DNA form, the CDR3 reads TGTGCCAGCAGTTTATCTAGACGTGCGGGAGCGGTGTACACCGGGGAGCTGTTTTTT. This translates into CASSLSRRAGAVYTGELFF.

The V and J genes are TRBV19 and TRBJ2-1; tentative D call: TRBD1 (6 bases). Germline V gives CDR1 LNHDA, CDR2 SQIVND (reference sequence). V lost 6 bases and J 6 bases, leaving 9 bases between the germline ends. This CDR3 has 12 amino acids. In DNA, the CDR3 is TGTGCCAGTAGGGGGGACACCAATGAGCAGTTCTTC. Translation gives CASRGDTNEQFF.

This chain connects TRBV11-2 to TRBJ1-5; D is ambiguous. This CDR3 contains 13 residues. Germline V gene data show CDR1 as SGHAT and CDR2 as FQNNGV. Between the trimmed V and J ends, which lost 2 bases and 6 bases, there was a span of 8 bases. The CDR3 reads CASSLSEAQPQHF. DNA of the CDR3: TGTGCCAGCAGCTTATCTGAAGCTCAGCCCCAGCATTTT.

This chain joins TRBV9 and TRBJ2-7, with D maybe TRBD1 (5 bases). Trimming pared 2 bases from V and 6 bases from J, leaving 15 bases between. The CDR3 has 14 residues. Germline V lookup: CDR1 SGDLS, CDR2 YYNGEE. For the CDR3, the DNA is TGTGCCAGCAGCGTTTCCTGGACACCTGGCGAGCAGTACTTC. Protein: CASSVSWTPGEQYF.

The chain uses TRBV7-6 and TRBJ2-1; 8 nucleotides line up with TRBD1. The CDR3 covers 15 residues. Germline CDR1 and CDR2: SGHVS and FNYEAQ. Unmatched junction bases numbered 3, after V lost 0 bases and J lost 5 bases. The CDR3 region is CASSLAGQENNEQFF. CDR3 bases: TGTGCCAGCAGCTTAGCGGGACAGGAGAACAATGAGCAGTTCTTC.

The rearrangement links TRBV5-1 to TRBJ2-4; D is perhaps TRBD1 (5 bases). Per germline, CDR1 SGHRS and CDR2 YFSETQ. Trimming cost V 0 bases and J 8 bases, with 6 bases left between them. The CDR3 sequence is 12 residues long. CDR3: CASSLEGYIQYF. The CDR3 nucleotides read TGCGCCAGCAGCTTGGAGGGGTACATTCAGTACTTC.